A single sample gave rise to the 25 T cell receptor beta chains below, sequenced in a study of control samples from healthy donors and cancer patients. Some clones are missing from TCRdb's copy, which holds only in-frame ones; the method was immunoSEQ multiplex PCR. In the table there are about 100,000 clones, roughly 91% of which are singletons. Sample: blood. These receptors were collected from a man aged 30 to 39 in good health.

The chain employs TRBV7-3 and TRBJ2-1, with TRBD2 matching 8 bases. Germline CDR1 is SGHTA and CDR2 is FQGTGA. The V gene end was trimmed by 2 bases and the J gene end by 6 bases; junction bases not matched to a gene: 6. The length of the CDR3 is 15 residues. The chain's CDR3 is CASSLLSGGPNEQFF. CDR3 DNA sequence: TGTGCCAGCAGCTTACTCAGCGGGGGCCCCAATGAGCAGTTCTTC.

This rearrangement joins TRBV12-3 or TRBV12-4 to TRBJ1-3; D gene ambiguous. Trimming pared 10 bases from V and 3 bases from J, leaving 13 bases between. The CDR3 sequence is 13 residues long. This chain's CDR3 is CANQDRNGNTIYF. The CDR3 DNA follows: TGTGCCAACCAGGACCGCAATGGAAACACCATATATTTT.

The CDR3 here is CASSLEGSFQETQYF. The DNA of the CDR3 is TGCGCCAGCAGCTTGGAAGGCAGTTTCCAAGAGACCCAGTACTTC. The chain links TRBV5-1 to TRBJ2-5, with D unresolved. Per germline, CDR1 SGHRS and CDR2 YFSETQ. The CDR3 covers 15 residues. Trimming took 0 bases from V and 1 from J, leaving 10 bases between them.

This chain links TRBV20-1 with TRBJ2-3, with 16 bases lining up with TRBD2. Germline V gene sequence: CDR1 DFQATT, CDR2 SNEGSKA (reference sequence). V dropped 3 bases and J dropped 5; count of bases not matched to a gene: 5. The CDR3 extends over 16 amino acids. CDR3 sequence (DNA): TGCAGTGCTAGTGAGGGACTAGCGGGGGGGCAAGATACGCAGTATTTT. Residues: CSASEGLAGGQDTQYF.

Note on this clone: Other DNA sequences of this sample code for an identical CDR3. The CDR3 DNA sequence: TGTGCCAGCAGTAAGTTCCGAGGGACCCAGTACTTC. Translated: CASSKFRGTQYF. V usage is TRBV6-2 or TRBV6-3 and J usage is TRBJ2-5; D is undetermined. The germline V gene has CDR1 MNHEY and CDR2 SVGEGT. CDR3 size: 12 residues. Trimming removed 5 bases from V and 7 bases from J, with 11 bases in between.

The genes are TRBV24-1 and TRBJ2-7; 12 nucleotides align to TRBD1. Germline CDR1 reads KGHDR; CDR2 reads SFDVKD. The CDR3 loop spans 16 amino acids. Germline trimming cut 5 bases from V and 4 bases from J; bases unmatched to any gene: 8. CDR3 loop: CATSVGGTGGLYEQYF. The CDR3 DNA sequence: TGTGCCACCAGTGTTGGCGGGACAGGGGGCCTGTACGAGCAGTACTTC.

V gene TRBV5-6 combines with J gene TRBJ1-3, with TRBD1 identical over 8 bases. With V trimmed by 4 bases and J by 2 bases, 5 bases remained unmatched. The CDR3 extends over 15 amino acids. Per germline, CDR1 SGHDT and CDR2 YYEEEE. The CDR3 nucleotides are TGTGCCAGCAGCCTGACAGGGGCCCCTGGAAACACCATATATTTT. It encodes CASSLTGAPGNTIYF.

The chain has TRBV27 and TRBJ1-2, with D maybe TRBD1 (6 bases). Trimming removed 5 bases from V and 2 bases from J, with 15 bases in between. The germline V gene has CDR1 MNHEY and CDR2 SMNVEV (reference sequence). There are 15 residues in the CDR3. CDR3 in DNA: TGTGCCAGCAGTCCCAGACAGGACCTGAACTATGGCTACACCTTC. Amino acid sequence: CASSPRQDLNYGYTF.

In DNA, the CDR3 is TGTGCCAGCAGCACGGGGACGTACACTTCCTACGAGCAGTACGTC. Residues: CASSTGTYTSYEQYV. The chain couples TRBV5-6 to TRBJ2-7, with D tentatively TRBD1 or TRBD2 (5 bases each). The CDR3 loop spans 15 amino acids. The V gene's germline CDR1 is SGHDT and CDR2 YYEEEE. Trimming pared 4 bases from V and 1 base from J, leaving 15 bases between.

This clone was counted a few times. This rearrangement joins TRBV14 to TRBJ1-6, with D possibly being TRBD1 (6 bases). V shed 4 bases and J shed 4 bases, with 11 bases lying between them. The germline CDR1 and CDR2 sequences are SGHDN and FVKESK. CDR3 length equals 15 residues. CDR3 loop: CASSRQENYNSPLHF. DNA of the CDR3: TGTGCCAGCAGCCGACAGGAGAATTATAATTCACCCCTCCACTTT.

This chain connects TRBV28 to TRBJ2-5, with a tentative D call TRBD2 (6 bases). This CDR3 has 14 amino acids. Germline-derived CDR1 and CDR2 are MDHEN and SYDVKM. The V end was cut by 3 bases, the J end by 5 bases, with 13 bases between. The CDR3 bases are TGTGCCAGCAGTTTCCCAGCCGGAGGGGAGACCCAGTACTTC. Translated: CASSFPAGGETQYF.

The CDR3 is CASSAWQASGRTYEQYF. CDR3 DNA sequence: TGTGCCAGCAGTGCGTGGCAGGCTAGCGGGAGGACCTACGAGCAGTACTTC. The chain joins TRBV6-1 to TRBJ2-7, with 11 positions matching TRBD2. The CDR3 length is 17 residues. Germline CDR1 MNHNS, CDR2 SASEGT. Trimming cost V 4 bases and J 2 bases; bases outside gene matches: 10.

The chain uses TRBV27 and TRBJ2-7; TRBD1 matches at 9 bases. V lost 0 bases and J lost 9; bases outside the gene matches: 21. In germline, CDR1 is MNHEY, CDR2 SMNVEV (reference sequence). CDR3 length equals 19 residues. CDR3 sequence: CASSLSPTPGTGPVEAQYV. Here the CDR3 DNA reads TGTGCCAGCAGTTTATCGCCCACCCCCGGGACAGGGCCTGTGGAGGCGCAGTACGTC.

This clone was observed once. This rearrangement joins TRBV28 to TRBJ2-7; D is perhaps TRBD2 (7 bases). Per germline, CDR1 MDHEN and CDR2 SYDVKM. Between the trimmed V and J ends, which lost 6 bases and 2 bases, there was a span of 20 bases. The CDR3 covers 16 residues. CDR3 coding DNA: TGTGCCAGCAGCCCGGGGGCGGCGGGAGTAGCCTACGAGCAGTACTTC. Protein sequence: CASSPGAAGVAYEQYF.

This chain joins TRBV18 and TRBJ1-1; D not certain. V was pared by 0 bases and J by 4 bases, with 6 bases between. Germline lookup yields CDR1 KGHSH and CDR2 LQKENI. CDR3 length: 13 amino acids. CDR3 sequence: CASSPPVPTEAFF. The CDR3 coding sequence is TGTGCCAGCTCACCACCGGTCCCCACTGAAGCTTTCTTT.

The V and J genes are TRBV3-1 (or the pseudogene TRBV3-2) and TRBJ1-2, with 8 bases aligning to TRBD1. V was clipped by 3 bases and J by 4 bases; unmatched bases: 4. Germline V gives CDR1 LGHDT, CDR2 YNNKEL (reference sequence). This CDR3 is built from 14 residues. For the CDR3, the DNA is TGTGCCAGCAGCCATGAGGGACAGGTCTATGGCTACACCTTC. It translates to CASSHEGQVYGYTF.

The chain uses TRBV4-1 and TRBJ1-6; TRBD1 is a possible D gene (6 bases). CDR3 size: 16 residues. Trimming removed 1 base at V and 7 bases at J, with 14 bases between. Germline lookup yields CDR1 MGHRA and CDR2 YSYEKL. The DNA of the CDR3 is TGCGCCAGCAGCCAAGTAGGGGGAGTGCAGAATTCACCCCTCCACTTT. As protein: CASSQVGGVQNSPLHF.

The CDR3 DNA is TGCGCCAGCAGCCAAAAGATTGGGGGACAGGGAGGCTACGAGCAGTACTTC. Protein sequence: CASSQKIGGQGGYEQYF. V is TRBV4-1 and J is TRBJ2-7; 9 positions match TRBD1. Germline values: CDR1 MGHRA, CDR2 YSYEKL. CDR3 length: 17 amino acids. V gave up 2 bases and J gave up 3 bases; unmatched junction bases: 11.

V usage is TRBV7-2 and J usage is TRBJ2-5, with 7 bases identical to TRBD1. In germline, CDR1 is SGHTA, CDR2 FQGNSA. The J segment lost 2 bases and the V segment lost 5 bases, leaving 2 bases of the junction unmatched. The CDR3 has 13 amino acids. CDR3 region: CASSQTGQETQYF. For the CDR3, the DNA is TGTGCCAGCAGCCAGACAGGGCAAGAGACCCAGTACTTC.

This rearrangement joins TRBV4-1 to TRBJ2-3; 7 bases align to TRBD2. The CDR3 runs 16 residues. Looked up from germline, CDR1 is MGHRA and CDR2 is YSYEKL. V shed 3 bases and J 2 bases; nucleotides not matched to a gene: 8. The CDR3 loop is CASSHLDRGDTDTQYF. The CDR3 nucleotides read TGCGCCAGCAGCCATCTCGATCGGGGGGACACAGATACGCAGTATTTT.

The chain links TRBV29-1 to TRBJ2-6, with D possibly matching TRBD1 (5 bases). Germline V lookup: CDR1 SQVTM, CDR2 ANQGSEA. V gave up 5 bases and J gave up 1 base, with 9 bases separating them. The length of the CDR3 is 14 residues. The CDR3 sequence is CSVYPGSGANVLTF. The CDR3 DNA follows: TGCAGCGTTTACCCAGGGTCTGGGGCCAACGTCCTGACTTTC.

This chain uses TRBV28 with TRBJ2-7; D not certain. The CDR3 extends over 12 amino acids. V lost 2 bases, J lost 6 bases, and 8 bases lay in between. Germline assignment: CDR1 MDHEN and CDR2 SYDVKM. The CDR3 reads CASSLILSEQYF. Here the CDR3 DNA reads TGTGCCAGCAGTTTAATACTTTCCGAGCAGTACTTC.

The rearrangement joins TRBV4-1 to TRBJ2-7; 7 bases align to TRBD2. V was clipped by 0 bases and J by 0 bases; unmatched bases: 11. Germline-derived CDR1 and CDR2 are MGHRA and YSYEKL. This CDR3 has 18 amino acids. CDR3 sequence reads: CASSQDPGRLAVSYEQYF. CDR3 DNA sequence: TGCGCCAGCAGCCAAGACCCTGGGCGGCTAGCGGTCTCCTACGAGCAGTACTTC.

This rearrangement joins TRBV27 to TRBJ1-3; TRBD1 might be the D (6 bases). Germline values: CDR1 MNHEY, CDR2 SMNVEV (reference sequence). The CDR3 contains 18 residues. V gave up 2 bases and J gave up 0 bases, with 17 bases separating them. CDR3 in amino acids: CASSLRGTGTSSGNTIYF. CDR3 bases: TGTGCCAGCAGTTTAAGAGGTACGGGGACAAGCTCTGGAAACACCATATATTTT.

The chain is built from TRBV7-2 and TRBJ2-7; TRBD1 matches 10 bases. The V and J ends lost 5 bases and 4 bases, in that order; junction bases with no gene match: 5. The CDR3 covers 14 residues. Germline V CDR1 and CDR2: SGHTA, FQGNSA. In DNA, the CDR3 is TGTGCCAGCAGCCCTAGGACAGGGGGATACGAGCAGTACTTC. Encoded protein: CASSPRTGGYEQYF.